A single sample gave rise to the 21 T cell receptor beta chains below, sequenced in a study of beta chain features in type 1 diabetes. The antigens these receptors bind are not known. The isolated RNA, all of it, was reverse transcribed, so expressed TCRB transcripts were what got sequenced. Clones were read by immunoSEQ multiplex PCR, and TCRdb kept only the in-frame ones, dropping some. This table holds around 15,000 clones, 70% to 80% found once. Study-wide results and caveats: Within each of all four CD4+ subsets, Type 1 diabetes patients had TCRB CDR3s that were moderately but significantly shorter.

Sequencing input: stem cell memory CD4+ T cells from blood. The receptors here all came from a woman aged 18 to 35 with type 1 diabetes.

The J gene is TRBJ2-7, the V gene TRBV19, with a weak D call TRBD1 (5 bases). V lost 4 bases, J lost 5 bases, and 12 bases lay in between. The CDR3 is 13 amino acids. CDR1 and CDR2 from the germline V gene are LNHDA and SQIVND (reference sequence). CDR3 in amino acids: CASSRTKRDEQYF. The DNA for the CDR3 is TGTGCCAGTAGTAGGACAAAAAGGGACGAGCAGTACTTC.

This clone was seen a few times. The chain carries TRBV29-1 and TRBJ2-1, with D perhaps matching TRBD1 (6 bases). The germline V gene encodes CDR1 SQVTM and CDR2 ANQGSEA. CDR3 length: 13 residues. V lost 7 bases to trimming and J lost 4 bases, with 14 bases between them. CDR3 bases: TGCAGCGCAACAGGGTCTTTATACAATGAGCAGTTCTTC. Protein: CSATGSLYNEQFF.

The chain uses TRBV28 and TRBJ2-7; 8 bases line up with TRBD2. This CDR3 is built from 14 residues. The V and J ends lost 6 bases and 5 bases, in that order; junction bases with no gene match: 9. From germline, CDR1 is MDHEN and CDR2 SYDVKM. CDR3 sequence (DNA): TGTGCCAGCAGCCCGGGGGGGCCCGGGAACGAGCAGTACTTC. Its translation is CASSPGGPGNEQYF.

The chain combines TRBV29-1 with TRBJ1-1, with D possibly matching TRBD1 (5 bases). The V gene lost 5 bases and the J gene lost 1 base, with 14 bases spanning the gap. The germline V gene has CDR1 SQVTM and CDR2 ANQGSEA. The length of the CDR3 is 14 residues. Here the CDR3 DNA reads TGCAGCGTTCCTCGGACAAATTGGAACACTGAAGCTTTCTTT. Its translation is CSVPRTNWNTEAFF.

The chain joins TRBV5-1 to TRBJ2-1; TRBD1 might be the D (6 bases). The CDR3 spans 14 residues. Germline V lookup: CDR1 SGHRS, CDR2 YFSETQ. The ends were cut back, 0 bases at V and 4 bases at J, with 8 bases in the middle. The CDR3 is CASSLVGTYNEQFF. CDR3 coding DNA: TGCGCCAGCAGCTTGGTGGGGACATACAATGAGCAGTTCTTC.

The chain employs TRBV18 and TRBJ2-3; D is uncertain. The germline V and J ends were trimmed by 3 bases and 2 bases, with 3 bases remaining between them. CDR1 is KGHSH and CDR2 is LQKENI in the germline V gene. This CDR3 has 12 residues. CDR3 bases: TGTGCCAGCTCACCCTCCACAGATACGCAGTATTTT. Amino acid sequence: CASSPSTDTQYF.

This clone was picked up one time. The chain has TRBV10-2 and TRBJ2-3; TRBD1 matches 11 bases. Unmatched junction bases numbered 6, after V lost 0 bases and J lost 4 bases. Germline V gene sequence: CDR1 WSHSY, CDR2 SAAADI. The CDR3 is 17 amino acids. The CDR3 nucleotides are TGCGCCAGCAGTGAGTCAGAGGACAGGGGGCTGTCAGATACGCAGTATTTT. Its translation is CASSESEDRGLSDTQYF.

This clone has only one observation. The chain employs TRBV4-1 and TRBJ1-5; D is possibly TRBD1 (6 bases). Trimming shortened V by 1 base and J by 0 bases, and 13 bases separated the two germline ends. Germline CDR1 MGHRA, CDR2 YSYEKL. There are 17 residues in the CDR3. The CDR3 loop is CASSQVGQLYSNQPQHF. CDR3 DNA sequence: TGCGCCAGCAGCCAAGTGGGACAACTTTATAGCAATCAGCCCCAGCATTTT.

The chain combines TRBV28 with TRBJ1-4; TRBD1 matches 7 bases. The V gene end was trimmed by 5 bases and the J gene end by 7 bases; junction bases not matched to a gene: 7. Germline values: CDR1 MDHEN, CDR2 SYDVKM. This CDR3 has 14 amino acids. The CDR3 bases are TGTGCCAGCAGTCCACACAGGGGTGGTGAAAAACTGTTTTTT. The encoded protein is CASSPHRGGEKLFF.

This chain joins TRBV27 and TRBJ1-4; D call uncertain. CDR1 and CDR2 (germline): MNHEY, SMNVEV (reference sequence). CDR3 length: 14 residues. The V gene lost 3 bases and the J gene lost 5 bases, with 10 bases spanning the gap. The CDR3 reads CASSFGPMNEKLFF. CDR3 nucleotide sequence: TGTGCCAGCAGTTTTGGGCCGATGAATGAAAAACTGTTTTTT.

This rearrangement joins TRBV10-3 to TRBJ2-3; D call uncertain. The CDR3 has 13 residues. Germline assignment: CDR1 ENHRY and CDR2 SYGVKD. V was cut by 3 bases and J by 2 bases, with 6 bases left in between. The CDR3 nucleotides read TGTGCCATCAGTGATCACTCCACAGATACGCAGTATTTT. Translation gives CAISDHSTDTQYF.

The chain couples TRBV2 to TRBJ2-2; tentative D call: TRBD1 (6 bases). The ends were cut back, 4 bases at V and 4 bases at J, with 10 bases in the middle. Germline values: CDR1 SNHLY, CDR2 FYNNEI. The CDR3 is made up of 14 amino acids. The CDR3 bases are TGTGCCAGCAGTGTGAGGGGGATCACCGGGGAGCTGTTTTTT. Its translation: CASSVRGITGELFF. Full variable domain (missing parts from reference TRBV2 and TRBJ2-2): EPEVTQTPSHQVTQMGQEVILRCVPISNHLYFYWYRQILGQKVEFLVSFYNNEISEKSEIFDDQFSVERPDGSNFTLKIRSTKLEDSAMYFCASSVRGITGELFFGEGSRLTVL.

The chain couples TRBV19 to TRBJ1-1, with 7 bases aligning to TRBD1. The CDR3 spans 15 residues. V trimming: 5 bases; J trimming: 0 bases; junction bases outside the gene matches: 6. Germline V gives CDR1 LNHDA, CDR2 SQIVND (reference sequence). The CDR3 here is CASSSTGTVNTEAFF. Here the CDR3 DNA reads TGTGCCAGTAGTTCCACCGGGACAGTGAACACTGAAGCTTTCTTT.

The table lists this clone with a few counts. J is TRBJ2-1 and V is TRBV5-4; 9 bases fit TRBD1. Per the germline V gene, CDR1 is SGHNT and CDR2 is YYREEE (reference sequence). This CDR3 has 14 residues. J was trimmed by 7 bases and V by 4 bases; bases with no gene match: 6. The DNA for the CDR3 is TGTGCCAGCAGCCCCGGGACAGGGAGGAATGAGCAGTTCTTC. Its protein is CASSPGTGRNEQFF.

The J gene is TRBJ2-5, the V gene TRBV9, with TRBD1 identical over 10 bases. Germline V gives CDR1 SGDLS, CDR2 YYNGEE. This CDR3 has 18 residues. The trim removed 0 bases at V and 5 bases at J, leaving 13 bases unmatched. CDR3 coding DNA: TGTGCCAGCAGCGTAGCTCCTAGTGACAGGGGGCTTCGGGAGACCCAGTACTTC. Its translation is CASSVAPSDRGLRETQYF.

The rearrangement uses TRBV9 and TRBJ1-1; D gene uncertain. Germline CDR1 reads SGDLS; CDR2 reads YYNGEE. The V end lost 2 bases, the J end lost 0 bases, and 8 bases lay between the germline ends. This CDR3 has 14 amino acids. CDR3 protein: CASSVGVMNTEAFF. CDR3 coding DNA: TGTGCCAGCAGCGTCGGGGTTATGAACACTGAAGCTTTCTTT. Drawing the rest from reference TRBV9 and TRBJ1-1, the complete variable domain is DSGVTQTPKHLITATGQRVTLRCSPRSGDLSVYWYQQSLDQGLQFLIQYYNGEERAKGNILERFSAQQFPDLHSELNLSSLELGDSALYFCASSVGVMNTEAFFGQGTRLTVV.

The V gene is TRBV4-2, the J gene TRBJ2-2; possibly TRBD2 for D (5 bases). V was shortened by 4 bases and J by 3 bases, with 9 bases between the two germline ends. Looked up from germline, CDR1 is LGHNA and CDR2 is YNFKEQ. The CDR3 spans 14 residues. The CDR3: CASSRTYYTGELFF. The CDR3 DNA is TGTGCCAGCAGCCGGACTTACTACACCGGGGAGCTGTTTTTT.

As concerns this clone: The junction departs from germline at one end; a sequencing error may be responsible. V gene TRBV10-2 combines with J gene TRBJ2-3; 9 bases match TRBD2. The CDR3 is 15 residues long. Germline V gene data show CDR1 as WSHSY and CDR2 as SAAADI. CDR3 protein: CASTREGTSRDTQYF. For the CDR3, the DNA is TGCGCCAGCACCCGAGAGGGGACTAGCAGAGATACGCAGTATTTT.

The chain uses TRBV28 and TRBJ1-1; 7 positions match TRBD1. V shed 6 bases, J shed 4 bases, and the junction held 5 bases outside the gene matches. This CDR3 is 13 amino acids long. Looked up from germline, CDR1 is MDHEN and CDR2 is SYDVKM. The CDR3 loop is CASRKSGGTEAFF. In DNA form, the CDR3 reads TGTGCCAGCAGGAAATCAGGGGGCACTGAAGCTTTCTTT.

The chain links TRBV7-3 to TRBJ2-1, with 8 bases matching TRBD2. The CDR3 is 14 residues long. CDR1 is SGHTA, CDR2 FQGTGA, per germline. J lost 10 bases, V lost 2 bases, and 7 bases had no gene match. The CDR3 coding sequence is TGTGCCAGCAGCTTACTAGCGGGCACCTTCGAGCAGTTCTTC. It specifies CASSLLAGTFEQFF. Full variable domain (outside the CDR3, taken from reference TRBV7-3 and TRBJ2-1): GAGVSQTPSNKVTEKGKYVELRCDPISGHTALYWYRQSLGQGPEFLIYFQGTGAADDSGLPNDRFFAVRPEGSVSTLKIQRTERGDSAVYLCASSLLAGTFEQFFGPGTRLTVL.

As DNA, the CDR3 is TGTGCCAGCAGCAAAGCGCCCGACAGGGGGAACACTGAAGCTTTCTTT. Translation gives CASSKAPDRGNTEAFF. The chain couples TRBV21-1 to TRBJ1-1; the table assigns TRBD1, which was not confirmed against the DNA. TRBV21-1 is a recognized pseudogene. This CDR3 has 16 residues.